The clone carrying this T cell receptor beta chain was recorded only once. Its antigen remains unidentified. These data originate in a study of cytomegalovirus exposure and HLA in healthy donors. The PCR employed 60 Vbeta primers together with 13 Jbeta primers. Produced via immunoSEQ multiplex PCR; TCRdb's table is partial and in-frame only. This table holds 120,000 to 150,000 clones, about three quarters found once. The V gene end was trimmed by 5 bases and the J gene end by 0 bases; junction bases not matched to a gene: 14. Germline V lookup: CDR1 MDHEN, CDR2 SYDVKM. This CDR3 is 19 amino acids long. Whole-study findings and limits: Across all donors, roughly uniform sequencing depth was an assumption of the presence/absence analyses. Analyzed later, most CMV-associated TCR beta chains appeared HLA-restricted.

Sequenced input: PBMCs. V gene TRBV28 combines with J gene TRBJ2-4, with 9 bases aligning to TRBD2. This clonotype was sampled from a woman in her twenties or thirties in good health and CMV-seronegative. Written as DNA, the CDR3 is TGTGCCAGCAGTCACGCGGGGGGACTAGCAGATTTAGCCAAAAACATTCAGTACTTC. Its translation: CASSHAGGLADLAKNIQYF.